This TCR beta chain was captured in a study of shared clonotypes between healthy human individuals. Study details: Researchers drew samples from two women and three men aged 18 to 49.

The assay was run at deep level. Clones were sequenced by immunoSEQ multiplex PCR, and TCRdb holds only the in-frame ones, with some missing. The table includes about 490,000 clones, about three quarters detected once. This CDR3 contains 13 residues. Per the germline V gene, CDR1 is SGDLS and CDR2 is YYNGEE. The V end was cut by 4 bases, the J end by 6 bases, with 10 bases between. Recent acute infections and vaccinations were absent in the healthy HIV-negative adult donors. This chain connects TRBV9 to TRBJ2-2; a possible D gene is TRBD2 (6 bases). The source is a middle-aged woman in good health. Some clones in this sample may be carry-over from other donors' samples. The sample comprised PBMCs. Here the CDR3 reads CASSLAIAGELFF. DNA for the CDR3: TGTGCCAGCAGCCTAGCGATCGCCGGGGAGCTGTTTTTT.